Presented here are 15 T cell receptor beta chains from one specimen sequenced in a study of OX40 agonist ivuxolimab in advanced cancers. TCRdb's table, derived via immunoSEQ multiplex PCR, lists solely in-frame clones and lacks some. Of almost 70,000 clones in the sample, about nine tenths were seen once. The material sequenced was CD4+ or CD8+ T cells sorted from blood, taken in a trial of the OX40 agonist ivuxolimab. These receptors all come from an adult with an advanced solid tumor such as melanoma, head and neck, liver or kidney cancer.

V is TRBV5-1 and J is TRBJ2-1, with TRBD2 as a possible D gene (6 bases). The germline V gene encodes CDR1 SGHRS and CDR2 YFSETQ. Trimming took off 4 bases at V and 0 bases at J, with 17 bases between the two ends. The CDR3 runs 17 residues. CDR3 bases: TGCGCCAGCAGCCTACCGACTAGTTTTGTCTCCTACAATGAGCAGTTCTTC. It codes for CASSLPTSFVSYNEQFF.

This clone occurred a few times. The chain links TRBV2 to TRBJ2-5; TRBD1 agrees at 9 bases. This CDR3 contains 15 residues. Trimming removed 1 base from V and 4 bases from J; junction bases left unmatched: 4. CDR1 is SNHLY, CDR2 FYNNEI, per germline. The chain's CDR3 is CASSEGGQGRETQYF. The CDR3 DNA reads as TGTGCCAGCAGTGAAGGGGGACAGGGACGAGAGACCCAGTACTTC.

The CDR3 region is CASRPGVYTGELFF. The CDR3 DNA follows: TGTGCCAGCAGACCGGGGGTGTACACCGGGGAGCTGTTTTTT. This chain uses TRBV6-5 with TRBJ2-2; perhaps TRBD2 as D (6 bases). V lost 6 bases and J 3 bases, leaving 11 bases between the germline ends. Germline-derived CDR1 and CDR2 are MNHEY and SVGAGI. CDR3 length: 14 amino acids.

V is TRBV30 and J is TRBJ1-2; the D gene is possibly TRBD1 (5 bases). There are 14 residues in the CDR3. Looked up from germline, CDR1 is GTSNPN and CDR2 is SVGIG (reference sequence). Trimming took 2 bases from V and 1 from J, leaving 11 bases between them. In nucleotides, the CDR3 is TGTGCCTGGAGTCCTGGGGGGGATAACTATGGCTACACCTTC. Translating it yields CAWSPGGDNYGYTF.

The chain carries TRBV15 and TRBJ1-5; tentatively, D is TRBD1 (5 bases). Trimming shortened V by 3 bases and J by 4 bases, and 19 bases separated the two germline ends. This CDR3 is 17 amino acids long. Germline V CDR1 and CDR2: LNHNV, YYDKDF (reference sequence). The CDR3 is CATSSYRAGRGNQPQHF. CDR3 coding DNA: TGTGCCACCAGCAGTTACCGGGCGGGGCGGGGGAATCAGCCCCAGCATTTT. Combining the CDR3 with reference TRBV15 and TRBJ1-5 gives the whole variable domain DAMVIQNPRYQVTQFGKPVTLSCSQTLNHNVMYWYQQKSSQAPKLLFHYYDKDFNNEADTPDNFQSRRPNTSFCFLDIRSPGLGDTAMYLCATSSYRAGRGNQPQHFGDGTRLSIL.

As regards this clone: Other DNA sequences from this sample encode an identical CDR3 as well. The chain joins TRBV5-1 to TRBJ1-1; no firm D call. This CDR3 is 14 amino acids long. V lost 0 bases and J lost 0, with 6 bases in between. Germline V gene data show CDR1 as SGHRS and CDR2 as YFSETQ. The CDR3 is CASSLAGMNTEAFF. The CDR3 DNA reads TGCGCCAGCAGCTTGGCGGGGATGAACACTGAAGCTTTCTTT.

The J gene is TRBJ1-1, the V gene TRBV5-5; no firm D call. The CDR3 covers 13 residues. Germline-derived CDR1 and CDR2 are SGHKS and YYEKEE (reference sequence). V gave up 4 bases and J gave up 6 bases, with 13 bases separating them. Here the CDR3 DNA reads TGTGCCAGCAGCAAGTATGAAGGACCTGAAGCTTTCTTT. The encoded protein is CASSKYEGPEAFF.

This sequence joins TRBV29-1 and TRBJ2-7; 8 positions agree with TRBD1. The V gene end was trimmed by 4 bases and the J gene end by 1 base; junction bases not matched to a gene: 12. CDR1 is SQVTM, CDR2 ANQGSEA, per germline. The CDR3 contains 16 residues. The CDR3 here is CSVGRPSGGISYEQYF. In DNA form, the CDR3 reads TGCAGCGTTGGAAGGCCGTCAGGGGGCATTTCCTACGAGCAGTACTTC.

The chain has TRBV6-5 and TRBJ2-7; 8 bases match TRBD1. Germline V gene data show CDR1 as MNHEY and CDR2 as SVGAGI. Losses at the gene ends were 2 bases for V and 0 bases for J; bases not matched to a gene: 3. This CDR3 has 15 amino acids. The CDR3 sequence: CASSYDRGPSYEQYF. The CDR3 bases are TGTGCCAGCAGTTACGACAGGGGACCCTCCTACGAGCAGTACTTC.

The chain couples TRBV5-6 to TRBJ2-2; no clear D. The germline V and J ends were trimmed by 4 bases and 3 bases, with 13 bases remaining between them. Germline CDR1 is SGHDT and CDR2 is YYEEEE. This CDR3 is 15 amino acids long. Written as DNA, the CDR3 is TGTGCCAGCAGCCCGCCCTGGCCCTACACCGGGGAGCTGTTTTTT. This translates into CASSPPWPYTGELFF.

The chain is built from TRBV19 and TRBJ1-2; 9 bases fit TRBD1. The CDR3 totals 15 residues. CDR1 is LNHDA and CDR2 is SQIVND in the germline V gene (reference sequence). The ends lost 7 bases at V and 4 bases at J; junction bases unmatched: 10. The chain's CDR3 is CASIAGTGWGYGYTF. As DNA, the CDR3 is TGTGCCAGTATCGCCGGGACAGGGTGGGGCTATGGCTACACCTTC.

This clone was picked up one time. The rearrangement uses TRBV12-5 and TRBJ1-2; TRBD1 matches at 8 bases. This CDR3 region has 16 residues. The V and J ends lost 0 bases and 3 bases, in that order; junction bases with no gene match: 6. Germline V gene lookup returns CDR1 LGHNT and CDR2 FRNRAP. Here the CDR3 reads CASGLVPDREHYGYTF. The CDR3 nucleotides read TGTGCTAGTGGTTTGGTACCGGACAGGGAGCACTATGGCTACACCTTC.

The gene calls are TRBV11-2 and TRBJ2-5; TRBD2 agrees at 9 bases. The CDR3 extends over 18 amino acids. The V gene end was trimmed by 5 bases and the J gene end by 0 bases; junction bases not matched to a gene: 13. Germline loops: CDR1 SGHAT, CDR2 FQNNGV. The CDR3 DNA follows: TGTGCCAGCAGCCTAGCCGCGGCGGGAGGGGGGTACCAAGAGACCCAGTACTTC. As protein: CASSLAAAGGGYQETQYF.

The table lists this clone with a count of one. The chain carries TRBV5-1 and TRBJ2-1, with 12 bases that match TRBD2. With V trimmed by 0 bases and J by 6 bases, 7 bases remained unmatched. The germline gives CDR1 SGHRS, CDR2 YFSETQ. This CDR3 comprises 17 residues. The DNA of the CDR3 is TGCGCCAGCAGCTTGGTCGGACTAGCGGGACGGTTCAATGAGCAGTTCTTC. It yields the protein CASSLVGLAGRFNEQFF.

The chain combines TRBV20-1 with TRBJ2-1; no reliable D call. The V gene lost 2 bases and the J gene lost 12 bases, with 11 bases spanning the gap. The CDR3 is 11 residues long. Germline loops: CDR1 DFQATT, CDR2 SNEGSKA (reference sequence). Here the CDR3 DNA reads TGCAGTGCTAGAATTTCCAATCGGCAGTTCTTC. Encoded protein: CSARISNRQFF.